This T cell receptor (beta chain) was sequenced during a study of cytomegalovirus exposure and HLA in healthy donors. Germline lookup yields CDR1 MNHEY and CDR2 SMNVEV (reference sequence). The CDR3 length is 16 residues. With 9 bases clipped from V and 3 bases from J, the junction kept 17 bases outside the gene matches. Profiling relied on immunoSEQ multiplex PCR, and the TCRdb table lists in-frame clones only, not all of them. The table has about 200,000 clones, over 80% seen once. The sample taken for sequencing was PBMCs. The sequence was collected from a woman aged 18-29 years in good health and CMV-seronegative. The rearrangement links TRBV27 to TRBJ2-7, with 7 bases identical to TRBD2. The CDR3 DNA sequence: TGTGCCAGTACTGGGGGGGGTCACGGACCCTTCTACGAGCAGTACTTC. It yields the protein CASTGGGHGPFYEQYF.